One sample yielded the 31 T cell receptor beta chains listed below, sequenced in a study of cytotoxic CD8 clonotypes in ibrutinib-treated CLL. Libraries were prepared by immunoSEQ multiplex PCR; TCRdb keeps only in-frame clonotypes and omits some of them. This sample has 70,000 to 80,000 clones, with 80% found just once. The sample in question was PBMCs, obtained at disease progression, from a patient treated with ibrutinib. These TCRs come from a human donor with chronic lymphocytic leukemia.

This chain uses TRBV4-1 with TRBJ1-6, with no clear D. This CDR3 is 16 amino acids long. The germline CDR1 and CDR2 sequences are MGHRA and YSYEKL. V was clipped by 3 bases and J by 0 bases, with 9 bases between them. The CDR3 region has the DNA TGCGCCAGCAGCCAGCTCCCGAGCTCCTATAATTCACCCCTCCACTTT. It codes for CASSQLPSSYNSPLHF.

CDR3 loop: CAWSTSTEQFF. The DNA of the CDR3 is TGTGCCTGGAGTACAAGCACTGAGCAGTTCTTC. The gene calls are TRBV30 and TRBJ2-1; no clear D. The ends were cut back, 2 bases at V and 9 bases at J, with 8 bases in the middle. The CDR3 length is 11 residues. Germline CDR1 reads GTSNPN; CDR2 reads SVGIG (reference sequence).

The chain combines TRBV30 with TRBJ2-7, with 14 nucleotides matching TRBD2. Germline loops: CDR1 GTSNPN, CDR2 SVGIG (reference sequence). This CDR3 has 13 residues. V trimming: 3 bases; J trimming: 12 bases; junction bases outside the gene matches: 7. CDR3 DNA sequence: TGTGCCTGGAGCATGGGACTAGCGGGAGACCCGTACTTC. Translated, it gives CAWSMGLAGDPYF. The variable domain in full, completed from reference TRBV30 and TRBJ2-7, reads SQTIHQWPATLVQPVGSPLSLECTVEGTSNPNLYWYRQAAGRGLQLLFYSVGIGQISSEVPQNLSASRPQDRQFILSSKKLLLSDSGFYLCAWSMGLAGDPYFGPGTRLTVT.

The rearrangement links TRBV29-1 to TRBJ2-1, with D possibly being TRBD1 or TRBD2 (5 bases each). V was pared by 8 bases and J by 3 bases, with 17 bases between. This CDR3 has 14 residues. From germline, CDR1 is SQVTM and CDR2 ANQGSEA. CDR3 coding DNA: TGCAGCTTCCCCGGGACCCGCAGCTACAATGAGCAGTTCTTC. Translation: CSFPGTRSYNEQFF.

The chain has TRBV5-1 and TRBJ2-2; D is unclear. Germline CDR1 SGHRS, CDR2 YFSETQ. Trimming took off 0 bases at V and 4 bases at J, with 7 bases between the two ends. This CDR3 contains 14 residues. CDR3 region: CASSLGIITGELFF. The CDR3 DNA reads TGCGCCAGCAGCTTGGGGATAATCACCGGGGAGCTGTTTTTT.

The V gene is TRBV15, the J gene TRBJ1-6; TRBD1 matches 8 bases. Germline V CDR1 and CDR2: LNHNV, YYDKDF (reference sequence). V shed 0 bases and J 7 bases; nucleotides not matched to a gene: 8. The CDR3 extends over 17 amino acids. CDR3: CATSRDRVRGRNSPLHF. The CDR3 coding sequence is TGTGCCACCAGCAGAGATCGGGTCAGGGGGCGGAATTCACCCCTCCACTTT.

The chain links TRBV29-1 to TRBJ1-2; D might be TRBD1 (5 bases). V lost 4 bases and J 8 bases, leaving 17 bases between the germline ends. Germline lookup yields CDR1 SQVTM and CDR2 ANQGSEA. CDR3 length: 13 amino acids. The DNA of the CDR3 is TGCAGCGTTGTCCCACCCAGTGGGGCGGGCTACACCTTC. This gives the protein CSVVPPSGAGYTF.

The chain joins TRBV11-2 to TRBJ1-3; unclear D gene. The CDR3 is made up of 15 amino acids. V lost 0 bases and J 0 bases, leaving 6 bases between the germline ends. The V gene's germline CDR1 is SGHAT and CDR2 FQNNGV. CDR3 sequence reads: CASSLDGSSGNTIYF. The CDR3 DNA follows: TGTGCCAGCAGCTTAGACGGCAGCTCTGGAAACACCATATATTTT.

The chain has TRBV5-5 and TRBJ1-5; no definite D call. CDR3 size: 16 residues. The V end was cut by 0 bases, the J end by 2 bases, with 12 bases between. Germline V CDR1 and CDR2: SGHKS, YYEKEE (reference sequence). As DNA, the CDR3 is TGTGCCAGCAGCTTGGCCGTGGCCACCGGCAATCAGCCCCAGCATTTT. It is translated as CASSLAVATGNQPQHF.

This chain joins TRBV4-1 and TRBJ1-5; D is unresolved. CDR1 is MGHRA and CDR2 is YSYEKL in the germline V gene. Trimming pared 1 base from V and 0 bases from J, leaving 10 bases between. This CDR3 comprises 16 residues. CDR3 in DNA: TGCGCCAGCAGCCAAGTAATTAGCATTAGCAATCAGCCCCAGCATTTT. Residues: CASSQVISISNQPQHF.

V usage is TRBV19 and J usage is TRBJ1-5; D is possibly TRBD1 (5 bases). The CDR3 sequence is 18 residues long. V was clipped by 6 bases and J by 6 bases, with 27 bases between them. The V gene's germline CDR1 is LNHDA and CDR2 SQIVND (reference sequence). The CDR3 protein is CASSRPTLGRVRGQPQHF. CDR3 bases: TGTGCCAGTAGCCGCCCGACGTTAGGCAGGGTTCGGGGTCAGCCCCAGCATTTT.

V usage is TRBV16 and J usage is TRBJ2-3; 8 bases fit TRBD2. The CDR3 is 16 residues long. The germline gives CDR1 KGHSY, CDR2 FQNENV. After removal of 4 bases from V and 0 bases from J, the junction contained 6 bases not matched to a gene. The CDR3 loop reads CASSPSGGGSTDTQYF. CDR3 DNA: TGTGCCAGCAGCCCCAGCGGCGGGGGGAGCACAGATACGCAGTATTTT.

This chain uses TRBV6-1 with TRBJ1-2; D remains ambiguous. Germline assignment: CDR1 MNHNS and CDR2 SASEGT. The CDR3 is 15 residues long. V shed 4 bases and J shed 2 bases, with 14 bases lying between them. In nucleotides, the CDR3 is TGTGCCAGCAGTGTCAAAGGTGGGTCCAACTATGGCTACACCTTC. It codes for CASSVKGGSNYGYTF.

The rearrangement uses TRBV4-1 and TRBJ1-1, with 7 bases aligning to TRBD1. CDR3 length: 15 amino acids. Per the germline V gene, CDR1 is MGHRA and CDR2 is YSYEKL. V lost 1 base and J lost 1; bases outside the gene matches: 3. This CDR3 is CASSQGQGGNTEAFF. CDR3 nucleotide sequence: TGCGCCAGCAGCCAAGGACAGGGAGGGAACACTGAAGCTTTCTTT.

CDR3 DNA: TGTGCCAGCAGTGAACTTCAGGGGTACTATGGCTACACCTTC. Protein product: CASSELQGYYGYTF. The chain uses TRBV6-1 and TRBJ1-2, with D tentatively TRBD1 (6 bases). Trimming removed 2 bases from V and 3 bases from J, with 10 bases in between. Germline lookup yields CDR1 MNHNS and CDR2 SASEGT. This CDR3 comprises 14 residues.

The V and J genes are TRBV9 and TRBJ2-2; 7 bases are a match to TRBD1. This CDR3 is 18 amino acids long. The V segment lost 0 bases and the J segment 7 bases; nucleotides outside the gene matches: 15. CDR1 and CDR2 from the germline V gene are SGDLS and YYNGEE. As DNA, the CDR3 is TGTGCCAGCAGCGTAGGACGACAGGGCCCTCTCCGGTTCGGGGAGCTGTTTTTT. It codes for CASSVGRQGPLRFGELFF.

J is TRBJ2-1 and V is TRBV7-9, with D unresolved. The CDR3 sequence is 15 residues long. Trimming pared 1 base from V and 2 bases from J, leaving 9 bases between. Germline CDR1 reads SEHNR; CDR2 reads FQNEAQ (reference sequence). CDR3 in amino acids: CASSLGIGTYNEQFF. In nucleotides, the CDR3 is TGTGCCAGCAGCTTAGGTATAGGGACCTACAATGAGCAGTTCTTC.

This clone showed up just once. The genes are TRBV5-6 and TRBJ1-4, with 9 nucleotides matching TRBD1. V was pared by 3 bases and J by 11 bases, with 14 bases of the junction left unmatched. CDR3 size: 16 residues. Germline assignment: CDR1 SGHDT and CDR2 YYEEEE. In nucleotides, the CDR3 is TGTGCCAGCAGCTCACCGGGACAGGGTGGTTTCCTCAAACTGTTTTTT. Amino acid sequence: CASSSPGQGGFLKLFF.

The CDR3 bases are TGTGCCAGCAGCAAAACAAGGGACGATCAGCCCCAGCATTTT. It translates to CASSKTRDDQPQHF. The rearrangement joins TRBV21-1 to TRBJ1-5. TRBV21-1 constitutes a pseudogene. The CDR3 runs 14 residues.

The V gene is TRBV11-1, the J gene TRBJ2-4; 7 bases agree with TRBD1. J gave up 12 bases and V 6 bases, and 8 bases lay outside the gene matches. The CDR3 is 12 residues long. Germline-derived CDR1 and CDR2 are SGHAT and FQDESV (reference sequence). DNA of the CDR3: TGTGCCAGCAGTCGACAGGGTCAGCCTCAGTACTTC. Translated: CASSRQGQPQYF.

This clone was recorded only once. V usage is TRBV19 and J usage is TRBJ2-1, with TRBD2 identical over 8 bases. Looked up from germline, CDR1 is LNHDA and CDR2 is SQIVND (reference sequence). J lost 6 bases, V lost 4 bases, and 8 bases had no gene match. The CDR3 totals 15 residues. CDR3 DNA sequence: TGTGCCAGTAGTACCAGGGGACTAGGGAGCAATGAGCAGTTCTTC. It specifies CASSTRGLGSNEQFF.

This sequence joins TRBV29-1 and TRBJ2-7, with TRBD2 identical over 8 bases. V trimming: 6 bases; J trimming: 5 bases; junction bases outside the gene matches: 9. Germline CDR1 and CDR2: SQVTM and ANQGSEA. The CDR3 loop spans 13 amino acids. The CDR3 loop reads CSVPGTRFDEQYF. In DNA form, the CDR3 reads TGCAGCGTACCTGGGACTAGGTTCGACGAGCAGTACTTC.

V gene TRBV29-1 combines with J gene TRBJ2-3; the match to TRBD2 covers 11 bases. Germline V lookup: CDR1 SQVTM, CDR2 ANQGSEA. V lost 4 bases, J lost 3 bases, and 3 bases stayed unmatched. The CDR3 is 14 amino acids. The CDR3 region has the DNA TGCAGCGTTGTCACTAGCGGGGGAACAGATACGCAGTATTTT. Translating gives CSVVTSGGTDTQYF.

The CDR3 loop reads CASSSRTTGVYGYTF. CDR3 coding DNA: TGTGCCAGCAGCTCTCGCACTACAGGGGTCTATGGCTACACCTTC. The rearrangement joins TRBV7-9 to TRBJ1-2; TRBD1 aligns across 7 bases. J lost 4 bases, V lost 4 bases, and 9 bases had no gene match. Germline V gene data show CDR1 as SEHNR and CDR2 as FQNEAQ (reference sequence). This CDR3 contains 15 residues.

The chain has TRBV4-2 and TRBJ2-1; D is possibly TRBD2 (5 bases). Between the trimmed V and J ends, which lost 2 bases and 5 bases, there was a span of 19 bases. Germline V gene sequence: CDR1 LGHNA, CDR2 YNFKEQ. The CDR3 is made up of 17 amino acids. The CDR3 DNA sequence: TGTGCCAGCAGCCAAATCCTTAGCGCTCCCTGGGACAATGAGCAGTTCTTC. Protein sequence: CASSQILSAPWDNEQFF.

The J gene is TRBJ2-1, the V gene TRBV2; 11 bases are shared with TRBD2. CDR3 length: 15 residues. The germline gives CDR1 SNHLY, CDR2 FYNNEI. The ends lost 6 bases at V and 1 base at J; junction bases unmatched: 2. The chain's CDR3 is CASRVAGGSYNEQFF. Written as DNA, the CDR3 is TGTGCCAGCAGGGTAGCGGGGGGGTCCTACAATGAGCAGTTCTTC.

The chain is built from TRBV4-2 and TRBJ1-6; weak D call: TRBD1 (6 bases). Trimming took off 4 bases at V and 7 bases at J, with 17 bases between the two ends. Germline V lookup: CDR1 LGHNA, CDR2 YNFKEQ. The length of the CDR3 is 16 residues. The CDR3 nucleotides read TGTGCCAGCAGCCTACTTCTCGGGGGCACGAATTCACCCCTCCACTTT. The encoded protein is CASSLLLGGTNSPLHF.

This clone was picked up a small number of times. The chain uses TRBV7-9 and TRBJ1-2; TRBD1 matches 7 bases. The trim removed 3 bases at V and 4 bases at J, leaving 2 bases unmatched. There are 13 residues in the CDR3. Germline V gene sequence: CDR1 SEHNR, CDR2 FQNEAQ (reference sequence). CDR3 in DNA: TGTGCCAGCAGCTTGGGACAGACCTATGGCTACACCTTC. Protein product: CASSLGQTYGYTF.

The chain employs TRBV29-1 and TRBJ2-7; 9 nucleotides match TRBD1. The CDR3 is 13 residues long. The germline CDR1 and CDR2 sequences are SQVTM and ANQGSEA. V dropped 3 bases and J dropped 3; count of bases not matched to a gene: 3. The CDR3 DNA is TGCAGCGTTGAGGGACAGGGCTTCTACGAGCAGTACTTC. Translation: CSVEGQGFYEQYF.

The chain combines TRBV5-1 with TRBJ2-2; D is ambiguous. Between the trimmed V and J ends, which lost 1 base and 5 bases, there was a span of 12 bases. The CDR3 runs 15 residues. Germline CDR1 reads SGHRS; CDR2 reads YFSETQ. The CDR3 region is CASSLSGRETGELFF. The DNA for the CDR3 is TGCGCCAGCAGCTTGAGTGGTAGAGAAACCGGGGAGCTGTTTTTT.

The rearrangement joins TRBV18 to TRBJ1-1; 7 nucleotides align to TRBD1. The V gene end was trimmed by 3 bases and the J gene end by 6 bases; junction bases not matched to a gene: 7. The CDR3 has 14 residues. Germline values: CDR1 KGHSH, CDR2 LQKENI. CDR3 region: CASSPSDRDAEAFF. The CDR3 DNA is TGTGCCAGCTCACCGTCCGACAGGGACGCTGAAGCTTTCTTT.